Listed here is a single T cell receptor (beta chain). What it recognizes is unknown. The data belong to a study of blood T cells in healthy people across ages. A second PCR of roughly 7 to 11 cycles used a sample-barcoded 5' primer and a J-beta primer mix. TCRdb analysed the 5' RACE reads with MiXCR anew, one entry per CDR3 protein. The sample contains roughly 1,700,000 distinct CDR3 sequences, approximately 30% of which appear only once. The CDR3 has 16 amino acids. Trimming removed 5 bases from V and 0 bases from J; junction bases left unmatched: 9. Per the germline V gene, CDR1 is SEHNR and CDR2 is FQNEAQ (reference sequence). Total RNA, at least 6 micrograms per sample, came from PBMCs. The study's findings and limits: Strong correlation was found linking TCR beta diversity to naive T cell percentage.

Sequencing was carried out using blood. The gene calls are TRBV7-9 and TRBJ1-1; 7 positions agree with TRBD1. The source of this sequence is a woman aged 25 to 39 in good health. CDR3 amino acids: CASSIYTGTVNTEAFF. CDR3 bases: TGTGCCAGCAGCATTTACACCGGGACAGTGAACACTGAAGCTTTCTTT.